This T cell receptor beta chain comes out of a study of T cells after yellow fever vaccination. Overall study context: Some fractions had low cell numbers, and these were prepared with SMART-Seq v4 Ultra Low Input. Study-wide results and caveats: CD4 and CD8 compartments shared a small share of clonotypes, likely from convergent recombination. In post-booster samples, most primary-vaccination clones reappeared (about 97% CD4, 75% to 90% CD8).

As concerns this clonotype: Its target is unknown.

TCRdb used MiXCR to reprocess the 5' RACE reads, holding one entry per CDR3 protein. The sample includes 510,000 or so distinct CDR3 sequences, 15% to 20% of them seen just once. The CDR3 is made up of 16 amino acids. From germline, CDR1 is KGHDR and CDR2 SFDVKD. J lost 3 bases, V lost 4 bases, and 7 bases had no gene match. The chain links TRBV24-1 to TRBJ2-5, with 10 bases matching TRBD1. The sample here was PBMCs, taken 15 days after the yellow fever booster vaccination. The clonotype was recovered from a man between 25 and 39 years old who received the YFV17D yellow fever vaccine. The CDR3 loop reads CATSDTTGGSKETQYF. The CDR3 region has the DNA TGTGCCACCAGTGACACGACAGGGGGCTCGAAAGAGACCCAGTACTTC.